Following are 2 T cell receptor beta chains from one sample sequenced in a study of identical twins. TCRdb re-called the 5' RACE reads through MiXCR, storing one row per CDR3 protein. Here the sample spans a few hundred thousand distinct CDR3 sequences, about 8.9% being singletons. These sequences were also reported in another study, on yellow fever vaccine responses in identical twins.

The source material was memory (CD45RO+) T cells sorted from blood. These receptors were obtained from a woman between 18 and 29 years old in good health.

In this sample, this clonotype turned up many times. The chain recombines TRBV15 with TRBJ1-4, with 9 bases lining up with TRBD1. CDR1 LNHNV and CDR2 YYDKDF come from the germline V gene (reference sequence). Trimming took 4 bases from V and 4 from J; bases not matched to a gene: 4. The CDR3 sequence is 15 residues long. CDR3 DNA: TGTGCCACCAGCAAACAGGGGGCTGATAATGAAAAACTGTTTTTT. Its protein product is CATSKQGADNEKLFF.

Here the CDR3 DNA reads TGTGCCAGCAGTTTATCCCCGCGGAGGCCGTCCAATGAGCAGTTCTTC. The encoded protein is CASSLSPRRPSNEQFF. The gene calls are TRBV12-3 or TRBV12-4 and TRBJ2-1; weak D call: TRBD2 (5 bases). The length of the CDR3 is 16 residues. V was clipped by 2 bases and J by 6 bases, with 17 bases between them.